This TCR beta chain appears in the sequencing data of a study of blood T cell repertoires in COVID-19. Across the study: Spain, Italy and the United States supplied samples that represented acute and convalescent COVID-19. T cells, B-cell-depleted T cells, or PBMCs provided the cDNA or gDNA that served as material.

Germline trimming cut 6 bases from V and 5 bases from J; bases unmatched to any gene: 9. The germline V gene has CDR1 MNHEY and CDR2 SVGAGI. The CDR3 sequence is 15 residues long. The table came from immunoSEQ multiplex PCR; TCRdb's copy has only in-frame clones and leaves some out. The table lists about 13,000 clones, roughly 91% of them singletons. The chain carries TRBV6-5 and TRBJ2-2; 7 bases align to TRBD2. Sequencing input: peripheral blood. This clonotype was sampled from a human donor in a cohort sampled during active COVID-19. The CDR3 DNA follows: TGTGCCAGCAGAGGCGTCGCTAGCGGTACCGGGGAGCTGTTTTTT. Protein sequence: CASRGVASGTGELFF.